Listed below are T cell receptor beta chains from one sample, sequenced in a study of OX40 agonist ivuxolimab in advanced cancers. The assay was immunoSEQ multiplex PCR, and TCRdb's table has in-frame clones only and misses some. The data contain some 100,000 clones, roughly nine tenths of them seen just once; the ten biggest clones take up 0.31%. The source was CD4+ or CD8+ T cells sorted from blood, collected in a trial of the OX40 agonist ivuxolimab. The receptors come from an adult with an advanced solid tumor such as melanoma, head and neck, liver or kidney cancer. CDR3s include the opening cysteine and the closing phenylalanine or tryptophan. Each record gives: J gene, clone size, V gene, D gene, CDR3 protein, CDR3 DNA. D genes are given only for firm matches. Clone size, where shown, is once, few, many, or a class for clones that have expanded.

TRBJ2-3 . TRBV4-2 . CASSQRTTRTDTQYF TGTGCCAGCAGCCAAAGAACTACACGCACAGATACGCAGTATTTT
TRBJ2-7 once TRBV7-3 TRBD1 CASSLTGSSYEQYF TGTGCCAGCAGCCTGACAGGGAGCTCCTACGAGCAGTACTTC
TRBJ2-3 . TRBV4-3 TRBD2 CASSQVVSGSSDTQYF TGCGCCAGCAGCCAAGTTGTTAGCGGGTCGTCAGATACGCAGTATTTT
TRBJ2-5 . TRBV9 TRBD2 CASSPGTSGTQYF TGTGCCAGCAGCCCCGGGACTAGCGGGACCCAGTACTTC
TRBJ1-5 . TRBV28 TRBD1 CASSGTGRGTNQPQHF TGTGCCAGCAGTGGGACAGGTAGGGGCACCAATCAGCCCCAGCATTTT
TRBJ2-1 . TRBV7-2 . CASSSRGAGDYNEQFF TGTGCCAGCAGCTCCCGGGGAGCGGGTGATTACAATGAGCAGTTCTTC
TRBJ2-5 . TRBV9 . CASSLSVRETQYF TGTGCCAGCAGCCTTAGCGTCCGAGAGACCCAGTACTTC
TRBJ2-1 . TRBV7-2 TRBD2 CASSASLLAGGRNEQFF TGTGCCAGCAGCGCGAGCCTACTAGCGGGAGGGAGAAATGAGCAGTTCTTC
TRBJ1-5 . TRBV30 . CAWSVRGTDQPQHF TGTGCCTGGAGTGTACGAGGGACCGATCAGCCCCAGCATTTT
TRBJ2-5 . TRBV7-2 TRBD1 CASSNRTGGRETQYF TGTGCCAGCAGCAACCGGACAGGGGGGCGAGAGACCCAGTACTTC
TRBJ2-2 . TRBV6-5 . CASKGSGGDTGELFF TGTGCCAGCAAAGGGTCTGGCGGGGACACCGGGGAGCTGTTTTTT
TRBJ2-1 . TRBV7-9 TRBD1 CASSSGTGGFNEQFF TGTGCCAGCAGCTCGGGGACAGGGGGTTTCAATGAGCAGTTCTTC
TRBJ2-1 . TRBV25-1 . CASSAYNEQFF TGTGCCAGCAGTGCTTACAATGAGCAGTTCTTC
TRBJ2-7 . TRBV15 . CATSRDTWGYEQYF TGTGCCACCAGCAGAGATACGTGGGGTTACGAGCAGTACTTC
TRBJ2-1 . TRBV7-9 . CASSSLGGLTEQFF TGTGCCAGCAGCTCTCTAGGGGGTTTGACGGAGCAGTTCTTC
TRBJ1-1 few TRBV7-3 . CASSLYRNTEAFF TGTGCCAGCAGCCTTTACAGGAACACTGAAGCTTTCTTT
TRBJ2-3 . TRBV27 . CATKTTRQGDTQYF TGTGCCACCAAAACTACCCGGCAGGGAGATACGCAGTATTTT
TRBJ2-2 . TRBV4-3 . CASSQVFTNTGELFF TGCGCCAGCAGCCAAGTATTTACAAACACCGGGGAGCTGTTTTTT
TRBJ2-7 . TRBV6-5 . CASSYMGEQYF TGTGCCAGCAGTTACATGGGCGAGCAGTACTTC
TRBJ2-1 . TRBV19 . CASSPTDARGVEQFF TGTGCCAGTAGTCCCACCGATGCACGAGGGGTAGAGCAGTTCTTC
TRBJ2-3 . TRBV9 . CASSEAYGPTDTQYF TGTGCCAGCAGCGAAGCGTACGGTCCCACAGATACGCAGTATTTT
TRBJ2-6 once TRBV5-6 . CASSSQGSGANVLTF TGTGCCAGCAGCTCTCAGGGATCTGGGGCCAACGTCCTGACTTTC
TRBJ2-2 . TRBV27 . CASSFIPGRKRGAGELFF TGTGCCAGCAGTTTTATTCCGGGACGGAAAAGAGGTGCCGGGGAGCTGTTTTTT
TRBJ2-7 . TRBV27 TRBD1 CASSSLGQGRSYEQYF TGTGCCAGCAGCTCTCTGGGACAGGGTAGGTCCTACGAGCAGTACTTC
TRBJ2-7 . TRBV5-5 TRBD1 CASSWGQGGSEQYF TGTGCCAGCAGCTGGGGACAGGGAGGGTCCGAGCAGTACTTC
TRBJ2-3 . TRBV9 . CASSVGGQDTQYF TGTGCCAGCAGCGTAGGGGGGCAAGATACGCAGTATTTT
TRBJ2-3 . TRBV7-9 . CASSETRADTQYF TGTGCCAGCAGCGAAACCAGGGCAGATACGCAGTATTTT
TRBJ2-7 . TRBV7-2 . CASSLALGGSYEQYF TGTGCCAGCAGCTTAGCGCTCGGGGGTTCCTACGAGCAGTACTTC
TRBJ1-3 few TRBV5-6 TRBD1 CASSLGYRGNVGNTIYF TGTGCCAGCAGCTTGGGTTACAGGGGGAATGTTGGAAACACCATATATTTT
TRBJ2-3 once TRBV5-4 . CASSFPLRETDTQYF TGTGCCAGCAGCTTCCCCCTCCGGGAGACAGATACGCAGTATTTT
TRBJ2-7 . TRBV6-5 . CASSFSYEQYF TGTGCCAGCAGTTTCTCCTACGAGCAGTACTTC
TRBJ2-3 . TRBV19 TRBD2 CASSKRELQTDTQYF TGTGCCAGTAGTAAGCGGGAGTTGCAAACAGATACGCAGTATTTT
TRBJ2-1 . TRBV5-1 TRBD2 CASSLAPLAGGPRDEQFF TGCGCCAGCAGCTTGGCCCCTTTAGCGGGAGGGCCTCGGGATGAGCAGTTCTTC
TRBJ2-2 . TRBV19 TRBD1 CASSTARGTGWTGELFF TGTGCCAGTAGTACCGCCCGTGGGACAGGGTGGACCGGGGAGCTGTTTTTT
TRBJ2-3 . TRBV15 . CATSRDGDTDTQYF TGTGCCACCAGCAGAGATGGAGACACAGATACGCAGTATTTT
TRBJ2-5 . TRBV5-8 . CASSLQGAETQYF TGTGCCAGCAGCTTACAGGGTGCGGAGACCCAGTACTTC
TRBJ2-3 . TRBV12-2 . CASRLERTSGSWDTQYF TGTGCAAGTCGCTTAGAGCGGACTAGCGGGAGTTGGGATACGCAGTATTTT
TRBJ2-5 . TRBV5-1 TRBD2 CASSFGLAGVNPQETQYF TGCGCCAGCAGCTTCGGACTAGCGGGAGTCAACCCCCAAGAGACCCAGTACTTC
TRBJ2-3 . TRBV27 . CASSLGGTDTQYF TGTGCCAGCAGTTTAGGGGGGACAGATACGCAGTATTTT
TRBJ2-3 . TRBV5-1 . CASSLPTGAGDTQYF TGCGCCAGCAGCTTACCGACGGGGGCCGGAGATACGCAGTATTTT
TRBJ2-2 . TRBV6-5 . CASSSPSGELFF TGTGCCAGCAGTTCCCCTAGCGGGGAGCTGTTTTTT
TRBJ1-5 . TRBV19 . CASSIVRTRPNQPQHF TGTGCCAGTAGTATAGTGAGGACAAGACCAAATCAGCCCCAGCATTTT
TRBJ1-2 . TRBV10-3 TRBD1 CAISEGTAYGYTF TGTGCCATCAGTGAGGGGACAGCCTATGGCTACACCTTC
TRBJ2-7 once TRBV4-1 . CASSQARGGFYEQYF TGCGCCAGCAGCCAAGCGAGAGGAGGCTTCTACGAGCAGTACTTC
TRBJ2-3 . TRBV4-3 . CASSLTWSDTQYF TGCGCCAGCAGCCTCACATGGTCTGATACGCAGTATTTT
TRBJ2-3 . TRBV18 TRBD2 CASSPTLGGRGTDTQYF TGTGCCAGCTCACCTACTCTGGGCGGGAGAGGGACAGATACGCAGTATTTT
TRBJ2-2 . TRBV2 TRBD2 CASSEWGGFAGELFF TGTGCCAGCAGTGAATGGGGGGGTTTCGCCGGGGAGCTGTTTTTT
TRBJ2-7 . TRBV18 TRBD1 CASSPGTGGAGEQYF TGTGCCAGCTCACCGGGGACAGGGGGCGCGGGGGAGCAGTACTTC
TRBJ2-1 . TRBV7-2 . CASSLEEYGVQFF TGTGCCAGCAGCTTAGAAGAGTATGGAGTGCAGTTCTTC
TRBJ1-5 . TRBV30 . CAWSLRANQPQHF TGTGCCTGGAGCCTCCGGGCCAATCAGCCCCAGCATTTT
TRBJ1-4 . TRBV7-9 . CASSLADGIVEKLFF TGTGCCAGCAGCTTAGCGGACGGAATAGTTGAAAAACTGTTTTTT
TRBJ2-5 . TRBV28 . CASSLPGRETQYF TGTGCCAGCAGCCTTCCGGGGCGGGAGACCCAGTACTTC
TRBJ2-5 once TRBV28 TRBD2 CASSSSGRIETQYF TGTGCCAGCAGTTCAAGCGGGAGGATCGAGACCCAGTACTTC
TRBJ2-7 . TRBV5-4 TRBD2 CASSLERDAYEQYF TGTGCCAGCAGCTTGGAGCGGGACGCCTACGAGCAGTACTTC
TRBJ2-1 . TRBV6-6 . CASSPTGTPDEQFF TGTGCCAGCAGTCCAACAGGGACCCCGGATGAGCAGTTCTTC
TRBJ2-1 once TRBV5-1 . CASSLGTARRLYNEQFF TGCGCCAGCAGCTTGGGAACCGCCCGAAGACTATACAATGAGCAGTTCTTC
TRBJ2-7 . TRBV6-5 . CASSYDGIVNEQYF TGTGCCAGCAGTTACGACGGGATAGTCAACGAGCAGTACTTC
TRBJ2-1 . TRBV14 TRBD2 CASSQGGAGVGFF TGTGCCAGCAGCCAAGGGGGAGCGGGAGTGGGGTTCTTC
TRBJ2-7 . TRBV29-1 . CSVGGTGRGRSYEQYF TGCAGCGTTGGAGGGACTGGGCGAGGGCGCTCCTACGAGCAGTACTTC
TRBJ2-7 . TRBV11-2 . CASSFTQSSYEQYF TGTGCCAGCAGCTTTACGCAGAGCTCCTACGAGCAGTACTTC